What follows describes a single T cell receptor beta chain. RNA in amounts of roughly 0.5 to 1 ug was reverse transcribed with random hexamers. An immunoSEQ multiplex PCR amplified TCR beta CDR3 over 54 Vbeta and 13 Jbeta. Using its own MiXCR run on the immunoSEQ multiplex PCR reads, TCRdb lists one record per CDR3 protein. The sample has 170,000 or so distinct CDR3 sequences; 80% to 95% are singletons. These data are taken from a study of CD8 T cells in Susac syndrome. The CDR3 is 12 amino acids. Trimming removed 6 bases from V and 4 bases from J, with 9 bases in between. The germline V gene has CDR1 LNHDA and CDR2 SQIVND (reference sequence).

Sequencing was carried out using CD4+ T cells from PBMCs. The TCR originated in a human donor with multiple sclerosis. The rearrangement links TRBV19 to TRBJ1-1, with D unresolved. In DNA, the CDR3 is TGTGCCAGTAGCCAAGAACCCACTGAAGCTTTCTTT. Its protein is CASSQEPTEAFF.